The present T cell receptor (beta chain) was sequenced within a study of a mutant IDH1 vaccine in newly diagnosed glioma. Study summary: Eight vaccine injections were given to patients in weeks 1, 3, 5, 7, 11, 15, 19 and 23. Radiotherapy alone preceded vaccination by 4-6 weeks; alternatively, vaccination started with temozolomide cycles. General study findings and limits: There were vaccine-induced immune responses in around 93% of the patients.

Assay used: immunoSEQ multiplex PCR; TCRdb lists only in-frame clones, some missing. The sample comprises about 65,000 clones, roughly 81% of which are singletons, and 4% rests with the top ten. The germline V gene encodes CDR1 SGHVS and CDR2 FNYEAQ. V gave up 0 bases and J gave up 7 bases, with 4 bases separating them. The CDR3 length is 11 residues. Documented time point: week 23, last vaccination. The study gave 300 ug of mutant IDH1 20-mer peptide per vaccine dose, with topical imiquimod. Notes on this clone: What it binds is not known.

This sequence originates from a man aged 25 to 40 with glioma. Here the sequenced sample was PBMCs, taken from a glioma patient whose treatment included an IDH1 peptide vaccine. The chain is built from TRBV7-6 and TRBJ2-7, with D unresolved. In nucleotides, the CDR3 is TGTGCCAGCAGCTTAGCGGGGGAGCAGTACTTC. Amino acid sequence: CASSLAGEQYF.